This T cell receptor (beta chain) was sequenced during a study of patients and donors after allogeneic stem cell transplantation. A single record per CDR3 protein comes from TCRdb applying MiXCR to the RT-PCR reads. The repertoire holds approximately 150,000 distinct CDR3 sequences, with about 32% as singletons. The CDR3 totals 15 residues. Trimming left V 5 bases short and J 7 bases short, with 20 bases between. The germline V gene has CDR1 SGHVS and CDR2 FQNEAQ. The clonotype comes from a human donor who was either an allogeneic HSCT recipient or a stem cell or donor lymphocyte infusion donor (not recorded which). It is not recorded whose cells these are; they may come from a transplant donor. The rearrangement links TRBV7-8 to TRBJ1-1; tentative D call: TRBD1 (6 bases). Input material: blood, either unsorted or a sorted T cell fraction (not recorded which). CDR3 coding DNA: TGTGCCAGCAGCGAAGATGTATGGACAGCCTTTGAAGCTTTCTTT. Residues: CASSEDVWTAFEAFF. Using reference TRBV7-8 and TRBJ1-1 for the parts outside the CDR3, the full variable domain is GAGVSQSPRYKVAKRGQDVALRCDPISGHVSLFWYQQALGQGPEFLTYFQNEAQLDKSGLPSDRFFAERPEGSVSTLKIQRTQQEDSAVYLCASSEDVWTAFEAFFGQGTRLTVV.